This T cell receptor beta chain was captured in a study of CD8 T cells in Susac syndrome. The CDR3 is 14 amino acids. V dropped 2 bases and J dropped 4 bases, with 11 bases sitting between them. Per germline, CDR1 SEHNR and CDR2 FQNEAQ (reference sequence). Random-hexamer reverse transcription was applied to about 0.45 to 1 ug RNA. TCRdb re-called the immunoSEQ multiplex PCR reads with MiXCR, one entry per CDR3 protein. This table holds 100,000 to 150,000 distinct CDR3 sequences, around 96% found once. The V call is TRBV7-9, the J call TRBJ1-2; D gene ambiguous. Sequencing used CD8+ T cells from PBMCs. This receptor was taken from a human donor with Susac syndrome. The CDR3 reads CASSLREASYGYTF. As DNA, the CDR3 is TGTGCCAGCAGCTTACGGGAGGCCTCCTATGGCTACACCTTC.